This T cell receptor (beta chain) was recovered during a study of CD8+ T cells in alopecia areata. General study findings and limits: The link between baseline CD8+ expansion and response remains uncertain with one nonresponder.

A word on this clone: Its antigen is unidentified.

The germline gives CDR1 GTSNPN, CDR2 SVGIG (reference sequence). The junction had 15 bases not matched to a gene; V was cut back by 2 bases and J by 6 bases. This CDR3 is 16 amino acids long. Reverse transcribed after extraction, RNA yielded cDNA as the sequencing template. Data came from immunoSEQ multiplex PCR; TCRdb stores just in-frame clones and leaves some out. The sample carries about 180,000 clones, approximately 50% recorded once. Described treatment: oral pan-JAK inhibitor, 5-10 mg twice daily. The source of this sequence is a human donor with alopecia areata. The source material was CD8+ T cells sorted from blood, sampled at roughly week 52, from a patient treated with tofacitinib. The genes are TRBV30 and TRBJ2-7; 8 bases match TRBD1. The CDR3 protein is CAWSLGQGIFLGEQYF. CDR3 DNA: TGTGCCTGGAGTTTAGGACAGGGCATATTTCTCGGCGAGCAGTACTTC. The full variable domain, with the rest looked up from reference TRBV30 and TRBJ2-7, is SQTIHQWPATLVQPVGSPLSLECTVEGTSNPNLYWYRQAAGRGLQLLFYSVGIGQISSEVPQNLSASRPQDRQFILSSKKLLLSDSGFYLCAWSLGQGIFLGEQYFGPGTRLTVT.